This entry lists 9 T cell receptor beta chains sequenced from one sample in a study of tumor-infiltrating lymphocytes in primary liver carcinoma. RNA was extracted from whole blood without cell sorting, alongside germline DNA. Starting material of 450 to 500 ng total RNA yielded TCR beta cDNA via a constant-region primer. Construction of TCR beta libraries relied on three successive nested multiplex PCR rounds employing slightly modified ARM-PCR. TRBV1-TRBV30 forward primers and a C-beta reverse primer were used in the first two PCR rounds, which each ran for 9 to 10 cycles. Each CDR3 protein is one row after TCRdb ran MiXCR on the multiplex PCR reads. The sample lists 320,000 or so distinct CDR3 sequences, around three fifths occurring once. The sequenced sample was peripheral blood. The receptors were gathered from a man aged 40-49 years with primary liver carcinoma and hepatitis B virus infection.

As regards this clonotype: This CDR3 is missing its conserved last phenylalanine or tryptophan, likely due to a read error. The V and J genes are TRBV14 and TRBJ2-7, with D perhaps TRBD1 or TRBD2 (5 bases each). The CDR3 totals 13 residues. The germline V and J ends were trimmed by 3 bases and 8 bases, with 14 bases remaining between them. CDR1 SGHDN and CDR2 FVKESK come from the germline V gene. The CDR3 DNA sequence: TGTGCCAGCAGCCAGAGGGACGGGAAGAAGCAGTACTTA. Amino acid sequence: CASSQRDGKKQYL.

The chain recombines TRBV6-6 with TRBJ2-7; 7 bases match TRBD1. The CDR3 sequence is 17 residues long. V was clipped by 2 bases and J by 2 bases; unmatched bases: 12. CDR1 is MNHNY and CDR2 is SVGAGI in the germline V gene (reference sequence). In nucleotides, the CDR3 is TGTGCCAGCAGTTACCCAACGAACAGGGACAGTACCTACGAGCAGTACTTC. Translation: CASSYPTNRDSTYEQYF.

Remarks on this clonotype: Possible read error: a much larger clone is one base away. This sequence joins TRBV12-3 or TRBV12-4 and TRBJ2-1; TRBD1 might be the D (5 bases). V lost 5 bases, J lost 9 bases, and 14 bases lay in between. The CDR3 length is 13 residues. This chain's CDR3 is CASSPLLQGEQFF. The DNA of the CDR3 is TGTGCCAGCAGTCCCCTCCTTCAGGGTGAGCAGTTCTTC.

Turning to this clonotype: This could be a read error, since a much larger clone is one nucleotide away. The chain combines TRBV10-3 with TRBJ2-7; D call uncertain. Germline V lookup: CDR1 ENHRY, CDR2 SYGVKD. The CDR3 extends over 14 amino acids. Trimming shortened V by 4 bases and J by 5 bases, and 15 bases separated the two germline ends. Here the CDR3 reads CAISVAEALDEQYF. Here the CDR3 DNA reads TGTGCCATCAGTGTGGCCGAGGCCCTGGACGAGCAGTACTTC.

For this clonotype: Mismatch with germline at one junction end may stem from a read error. V gene TRBV5-6 combines with J gene TRBJ1-1; TRBD1 matches at 8 bases. The CDR3 is 15 residues long. Germline CDR1 is SGHDT and CDR2 is YYEEEE. The CDR3, as DNA: TGTGCCAGCAGCTCGTGGGGACAGGATAACACTGAAGCTTTCTTC. This codes for CASSSWGQDNTEAFF.

This clonotype appeared once. With a much larger clone just one base away, this may be a read error. This sequence joins TRBV12-3 or TRBV12-4 and TRBJ1-5; TRBD1 matches 10 bases. CDR3 length: 14 residues. CDR3 bases: TGTGTCAGCACAGTGGGGAGTTCGGGACAGGGGATGCATTTT. This gives the protein CVSTVGSSGQGMHF.

As regards this clonotype: The germline gene is not matched at one end of the junction; a read error may be the cause. J is TRBJ2-7 and V is TRBV4-3; D ambiguous. This CDR3 is 15 amino acids long. The germline V gene encodes CDR1 LGHNA and CDR2 YSLEER. The CDR3 reads CASSQVRTTSYEQYF. DNA of the CDR3: TGCGCCAGTAGCCAAGTGAGGACCACCTCCTACGAGCAGTACTTC.

Remarks on this clonotype: Given the absence of the conserved phenylalanine or tryptophan at the CDR3 end, a read error is likely. V usage is TRBV4-1 and J usage is TRBJ1-1; no definite D call. This CDR3 is built from 14 residues. Trimming pared 4 bases from V and 1 base from J, leaving 10 bases between. The germline V gene has CDR1 MGHRA and CDR2 YSYEKL. CDR3 nucleotide sequence: TGCGCCAGCAGCCGGATTGGGCGGAACACTGAAGCTTTCTTG. Translation gives CASSRIGRNTEAFL.

This clonotype was seen a single time. One junction end disagrees with the germline gene, perhaps due to a read error. Here the CDR3 DNA reads TGTGCCAGCAGCCCCAGCGGGCTACAGCCCCTGCATTTT. Its translation is CASSPSGLQPLHF. The chain recombines TRBV11-2 with TRBJ1-5, with D uncertain. The germline CDR1 and CDR2 sequences are SGHAT and FQNNGV. CDR3 size: 13 residues.